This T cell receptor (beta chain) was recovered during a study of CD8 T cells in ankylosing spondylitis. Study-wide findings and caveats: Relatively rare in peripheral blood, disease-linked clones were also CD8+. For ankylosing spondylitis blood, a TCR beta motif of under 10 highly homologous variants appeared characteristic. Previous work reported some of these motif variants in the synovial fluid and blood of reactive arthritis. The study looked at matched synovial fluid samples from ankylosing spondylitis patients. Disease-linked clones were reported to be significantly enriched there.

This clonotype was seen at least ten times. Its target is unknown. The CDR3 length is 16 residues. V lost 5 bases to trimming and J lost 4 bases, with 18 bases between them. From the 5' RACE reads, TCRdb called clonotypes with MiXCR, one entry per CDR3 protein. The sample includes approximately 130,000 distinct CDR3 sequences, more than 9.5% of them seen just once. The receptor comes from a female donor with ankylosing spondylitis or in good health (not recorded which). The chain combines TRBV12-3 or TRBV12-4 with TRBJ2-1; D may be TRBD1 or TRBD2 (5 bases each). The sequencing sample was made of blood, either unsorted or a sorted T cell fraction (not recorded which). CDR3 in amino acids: CASSALRGSGYNEQFF. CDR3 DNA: TGTGCCAGCAGTGCACTGAGGGGATCGGGTTACAATGAGCAGTTCTTC.